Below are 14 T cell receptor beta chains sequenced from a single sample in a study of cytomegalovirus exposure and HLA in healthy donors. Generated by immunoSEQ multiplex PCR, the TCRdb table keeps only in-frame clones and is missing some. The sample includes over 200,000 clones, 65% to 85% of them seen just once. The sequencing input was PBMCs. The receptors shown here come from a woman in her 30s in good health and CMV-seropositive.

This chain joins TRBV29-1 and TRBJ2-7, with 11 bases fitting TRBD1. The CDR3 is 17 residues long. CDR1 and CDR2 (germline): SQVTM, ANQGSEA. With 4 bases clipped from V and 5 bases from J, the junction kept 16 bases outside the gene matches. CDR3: CSVGNITGTGGINEQYF. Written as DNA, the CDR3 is TGCAGCGTTGGTAATATCACCGGGACAGGGGGTATCAACGAGCAGTACTTC.

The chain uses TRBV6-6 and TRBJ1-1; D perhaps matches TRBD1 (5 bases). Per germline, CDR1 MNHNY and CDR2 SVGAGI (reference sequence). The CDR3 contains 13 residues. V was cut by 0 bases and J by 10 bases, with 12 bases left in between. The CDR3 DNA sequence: TGTGCCAGCAGTTACTCCGAACGGGACCGAGCTTTCTTT. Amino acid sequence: CASSYSERDRAFF.

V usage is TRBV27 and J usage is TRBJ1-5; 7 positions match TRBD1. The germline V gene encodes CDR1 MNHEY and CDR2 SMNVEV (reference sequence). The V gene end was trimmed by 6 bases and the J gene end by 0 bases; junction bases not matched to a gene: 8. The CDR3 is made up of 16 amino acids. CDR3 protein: CASSPSTGDSNQPQHF. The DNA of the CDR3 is TGTGCCAGCAGCCCATCTACAGGGGATAGCAATCAGCCCCAGCATTTT.

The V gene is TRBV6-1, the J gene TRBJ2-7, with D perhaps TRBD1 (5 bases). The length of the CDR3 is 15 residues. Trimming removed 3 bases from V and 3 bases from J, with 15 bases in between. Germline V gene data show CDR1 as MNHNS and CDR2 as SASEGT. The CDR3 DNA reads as TGTGCCAGCAGTGACGGCAGGGCCGAAGTCTACGAGCAGTACTTC. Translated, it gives CASSDGRAEVYEQYF.

The DNA for the CDR3 is TGTGCCAGCAGCGCGGATACGCAGTATTTT. Its protein is CASSADTQYF. The J gene is TRBJ2-3, the V gene TRBV7-8; D remains ambiguous. The V end lost 5 bases, the J end lost 6 bases, and 3 bases lay between the germline ends. The CDR3 is 10 amino acids. Germline V gene sequence: CDR1 SGHVS, CDR2 FQNEAQ. Full variable domain (missing parts from reference TRBV7-8 and TRBJ2-3): GAGVSQSPRYKVAKRGQDVALRCDPISGHVSLFWYQQALGQGPEFLTYFQNEAQLDKSGLPSDRFFAERPEGSVSTLKIQRTQQEDSAVYLCASSADTQYFGPGTRLTVL.

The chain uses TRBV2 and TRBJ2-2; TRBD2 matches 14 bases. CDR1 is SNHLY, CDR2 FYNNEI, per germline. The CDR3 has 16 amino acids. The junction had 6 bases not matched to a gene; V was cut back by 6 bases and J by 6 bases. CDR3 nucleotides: TGTGCCAGCAGGGGGGGACTAGCGGGAGTTGCCGGGGAGCTGTTTTTT. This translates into CASRGGLAGVAGELFF.

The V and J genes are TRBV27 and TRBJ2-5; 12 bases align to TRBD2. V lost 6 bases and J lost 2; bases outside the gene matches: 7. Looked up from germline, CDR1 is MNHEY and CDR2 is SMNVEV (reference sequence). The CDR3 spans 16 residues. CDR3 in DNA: TGTGCCAGCAGACCGACTAGCGGGAGAGGGCAAGAGACCCAGTACTTC. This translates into CASRPTSGRGQETQYF.

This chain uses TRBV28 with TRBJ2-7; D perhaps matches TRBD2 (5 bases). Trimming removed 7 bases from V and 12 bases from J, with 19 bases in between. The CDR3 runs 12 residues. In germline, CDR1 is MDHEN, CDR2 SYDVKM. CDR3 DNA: TGTGCCAGCACTTCATCGGACTCCGGTCGGTACTTC. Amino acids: CASTSSDSGRYF.

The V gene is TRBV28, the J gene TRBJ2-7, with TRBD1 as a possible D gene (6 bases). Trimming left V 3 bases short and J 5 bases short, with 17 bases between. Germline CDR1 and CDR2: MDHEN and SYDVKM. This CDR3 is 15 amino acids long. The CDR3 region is CASSFSRGPIDEQYF. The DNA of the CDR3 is TGTGCCAGCAGTTTTTCCAGGGGCCCTATCGACGAGCAGTACTTC.

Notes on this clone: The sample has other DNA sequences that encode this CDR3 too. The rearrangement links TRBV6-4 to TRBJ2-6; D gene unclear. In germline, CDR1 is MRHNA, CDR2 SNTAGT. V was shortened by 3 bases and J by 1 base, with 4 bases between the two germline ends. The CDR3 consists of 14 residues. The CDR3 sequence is CASSEGSGANVLTF. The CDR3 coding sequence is TGTGCCAGCAGTGAAGGGTCTGGGGCCAACGTCCTGACTTTC.

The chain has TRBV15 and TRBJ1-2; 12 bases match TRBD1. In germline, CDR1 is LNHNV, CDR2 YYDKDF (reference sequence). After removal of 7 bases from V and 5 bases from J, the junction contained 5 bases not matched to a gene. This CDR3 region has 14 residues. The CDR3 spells CATTKGQGAYGYTF. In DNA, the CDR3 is TGTGCCACCACCAAGGGACAGGGGGCTTATGGCTACACCTTC.

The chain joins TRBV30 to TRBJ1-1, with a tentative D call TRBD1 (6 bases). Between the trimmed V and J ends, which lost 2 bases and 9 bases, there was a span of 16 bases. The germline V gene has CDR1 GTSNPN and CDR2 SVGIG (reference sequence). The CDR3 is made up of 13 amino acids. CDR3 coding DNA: TGTGCCTGGAGTCCTCGGTTGGGGGGCCAAGCTTTCTTT. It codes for CAWSPRLGGQAFF.

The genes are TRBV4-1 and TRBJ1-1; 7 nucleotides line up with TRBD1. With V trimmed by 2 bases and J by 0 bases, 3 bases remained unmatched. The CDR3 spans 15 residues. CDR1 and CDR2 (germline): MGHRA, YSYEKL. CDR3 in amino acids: CASSQPQGMNTEAFF. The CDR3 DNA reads TGCGCCAGCAGCCAACCACAGGGGATGAACACTGAAGCTTTCTTT.

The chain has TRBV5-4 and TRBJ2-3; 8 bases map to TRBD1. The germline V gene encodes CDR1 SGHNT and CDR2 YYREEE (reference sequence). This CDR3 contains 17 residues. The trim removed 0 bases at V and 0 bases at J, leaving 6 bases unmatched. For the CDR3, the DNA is TGTGCCAGCAGCTTGGCCCGCCGGGACAGGAGCACAGATACGCAGTATTTT. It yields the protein CASSLARRDRSTDTQYF.